The clone carrying this T cell receptor (beta chain) has just one count. This record belongs to a study of blood T cell repertoires in COVID-19. Study-level background: T cells, B-cell-depleted T cells, or PBMCs provided the cDNA or gDNA that served as material.

Ages ranged from about 18 to 89 years, with residence in approximately 23 US areas. Clinical histories supplied by participants themselves formed the basis of cohort assignment. In the authors' methods: It was from reference gene primer amplification that nucleated cell counts were estimated. Measured with immunoSEQ multiplex PCR; TCRdb has only the in-frame clones, and not every one. Clonal size and the V and J genes are those of that table, whereas D and trimming came from the DNA. This table has about 140,000 clones, about 83% appearing once. This CDR3 is built from 18 residues. V usage is TRBV21-1 and J usage is TRBJ1-1. TRBV21-1 corresponds to a pseudogene. The sequenced sample consisted of PBMCs or T cells enriched from blood (not recorded which). The clonotype originates from a woman aged 45-59 years with acute COVID-19. In DNA, the CDR3 is TGTGCCAGCAGCTCCTCTAAGCAAGCTAATTTCACGAACACTGAAGCTTTCTTT. This encodes CASSSSKQANFTNTEAFF.